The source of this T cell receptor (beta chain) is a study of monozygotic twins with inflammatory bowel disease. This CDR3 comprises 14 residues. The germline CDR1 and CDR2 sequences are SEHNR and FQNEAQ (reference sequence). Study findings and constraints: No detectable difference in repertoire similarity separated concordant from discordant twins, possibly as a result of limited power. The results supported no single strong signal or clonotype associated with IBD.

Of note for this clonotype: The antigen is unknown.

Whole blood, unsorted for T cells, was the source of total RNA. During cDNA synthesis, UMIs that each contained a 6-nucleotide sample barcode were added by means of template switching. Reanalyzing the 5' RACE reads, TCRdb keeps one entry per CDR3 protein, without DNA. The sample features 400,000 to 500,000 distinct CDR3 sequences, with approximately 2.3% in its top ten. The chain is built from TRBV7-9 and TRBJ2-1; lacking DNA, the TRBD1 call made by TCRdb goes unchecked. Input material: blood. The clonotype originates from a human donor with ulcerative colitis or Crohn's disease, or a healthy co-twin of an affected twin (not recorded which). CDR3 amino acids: CASSVAGGANEQFF.